These T cell receptor beta chains were read from a single sample in a study of control samples from healthy donors and cancer patients. Repertoires were generated with immunoSEQ multiplex PCR, while TCRdb's copy carries only in-frame clones and drops some. The sample consists of 150,000 to 200,000 clones, approximately 94% of them appearing once. Source material: blood. Receptors were obtained from a woman between 40 and 55 years old in good health. Both conserved end residues are part of each CDR3. Each record gives: clone size, D gene, V gene, J gene, CDR3 DNA, CDR3 protein. The D gene is left open where the match is weak. Not all rows give a size; the values are once, few, many and, for expanded clones, a class.

-,-,TRBV4-3,TRBJ2-1,TGCGCCAGCAGCCAAGAGGACAGAATCTACAATGAGCAGTTCTTC,CASSQEDRIYNEQFF
-,-,TRBV24-1,TRBJ2-5,TGTGCCACCAGTGACCCCAGGGTCCCGGGGGAGACCCAGTACTTC,CATSDPRVPGETQYF
-,-,TRBV9,TRBJ2-3,TGTGCCAGCAGCGTATTCGGGACAAGCACAGATACGCAGTATTTT,CASSVFGTSTDTQYF
once,TRBD1,TRBV9,TRBJ1-2,TGTGCCAGCAGCCCCCCGGACAGGGGCTATGGCTACACCTTC,CASSPPDRGYGYTF
-,-,TRBV6-4,TRBJ1-1,TGTGCCAGCAGTGACAGGATTAACACTGAAGCTTTCTTT,CASSDRINTEAFF
-,TRBD2,TRBV4-2,TRBJ2-5,TGTGCCAGCGATCCGTCCCGGGGGGGACAAGAGACCCAGTACTTC,CASDPSRGGQETQYF
once,-,TRBV4-1,TRBJ2-7,TGCGCCAGCAGCCAAGAACCGCAGGGGAACTACGAGCAGTACTTC,CASSQEPQGNYEQYF
-,-,TRBV7-8,TRBJ1-5,TGTGCCAGCAGCTTAGTGCCAGGAGACCATAGCAATCAGCCCCAGCATTTT,CASSLVPGDHSNQPQHF
-,TRBD1,TRBV6-5,TRBJ1-2,TGTGCCAGCAGTTACAGTCAGGGGGCGCATGGCTACACCTTC,CASSYSQGAHGYTF
-,TRBD1,TRBV12-5,TRBJ2-4,TGTGCTAGTGGGGACAGGGCAAACATTCAGTACTTC,CASGDRANIQYF
-,TRBD2,TRBV5-1,TRBJ2-1,TGCGCCAGCAGCTCGCTTAGCGGGAGACCGAACAATGAGCAGTTCTTC,CASSSLSGRPNNEQFF
-,-,TRBV20-1,TRBJ1-2,TGCAGTGCTAGTGTTCTTCGGGGTAACTATGGCTACACCTTC,CSASVLRGNYGYTF
-,-,TRBV3-1/TRBV3-2,TRBJ2-7,TGTGCCAGCAGCCCATCCTACGAGCAGTACTTC,CASSPSYEQYF
-,TRBD1,TRBV6-5,TRBJ1-5,TGTGCCAGCAGTTTTGACAGGGGCAATCAGCCCCAGCATTTT,CASSFDRGNQPQHF
-,-,TRBV15,TRBJ1-1,TGTGCCACCAGCAGGGCCGGATCAAACACTGAAGCTTTCTTT,CATSRAGSNTEAFF
-,-,TRBV30,TRBJ1-2,TGTGCCTGGAGTACTAACCTCGGGGGATATGGCTACACCTTC,CAWSTNLGGYGYTF
-,TRBD1,TRBV3-1/TRBV3-2,TRBJ2-7,TGTGCCAGCAGCCAACGGGGGCGGACAGGGTATGCAGACGAGCAGTACTTC,CASSQRGRTGYADEQYF
-,TRBD2,TRBV11-2,TRBJ2-1,TGTGCCAGCAGCTTAGGAACCCCAGCGGGAGGGTCCAATGAGCAGTTCTTC,CASSLGTPAGGSNEQFF
-,TRBD1,TRBV10-3,TRBJ1-6,TGTGCCATCAGAGGGGACAGGGGATCGGATTCACCCCTCCACTTT,CAIRGDRGSDSPLHF
-,TRBD1,TRBV4-1,TRBJ1-6,TGCGCCAGACCCGCCAGGGGGCGAAAAGTTAATTCACCCCTCCACTTT,CARPARGRKVNSPLHF
-,-,TRBV3-1/TRBV3-2,TRBJ1-3,TGTGCCAGCAGCCAAGCCCAGGCGGTAAACACCATATATTTT,CASSQAQAVNTIYF
-,TRBD1,TRBV9,TRBJ2-5,TGTGCCAGCAGCGTACAGGGGGTCCCCCAAGAGACCCAGTACTTC,CASSVQGVPQETQYF
-,-,TRBV4-1,TRBJ1-5,TGCGCCAGCAGCCCCCGTGAGGGCAATCAGCCCCAGCATTTT,CASSPREGNQPQHF
-,-,TRBV5-1,TRBJ1-5,TGCGCCAGCGCGATCTCCGAGGGCAATCAGCCCCAGCATTTT,CASAISEGNQPQHF
-,-,TRBV7-9,TRBJ1-1,TGTGCCAGCAGCTTAGATGGAGTCATGAACACTGAAGCTTTCTTT,CASSLDGVMNTEAFF
once,TRBD2,TRBV4-1,TRBJ2-5,TGCGCCAGCAGCCAAGTGGGACTAGCGGGAGCAGAGACCCAGTACTTC,CASSQVGLAGAETQYF